These T cell receptor beta chains were read from a single sample in a study of beta chain features in type 1 diabetes. TCRdb keeps only in-frame clones here, not all; method: immunoSEQ multiplex PCR. The data contain under 400,000 clones, 12% to 15% of them singletons. The specimen sequenced was central memory CD4+ T cells from blood. The receptors here all came from a young man in good health. The CDR3 runs from the conserved cysteine through the conserved F or W. A D gene is named only where the DNA matches it firmly. Some rows have no size entry. The others give once, few or many, or a class for an expanded clone.

abundance: many; v_gene: TRBV7-2; j_gene: TRBJ2-3; d_gene: TRBD2; CDR3aa: CASSPRLAEGDTQYF; CDR3nt: TGTGCCAGCAGCCCGAGACTAGCGGAGGGGGATACGCAGTATTTT
abundance: few; v_gene: TRBV7-2; j_gene: TRBJ2-3; d_gene: TRBD2; CDR3aa: CASRLGGDTQYF; CDR3nt: TGTGCCAGCAGGCTCGGGGGGGATACGCAGTATTTT
abundance: few; v_gene: TRBV5-5; j_gene: TRBJ2-2; d_gene: NA; CDR3aa: CASSGMDTGELFF; CDR3nt: TGTGCCAGCAGCGGGATGGACACCGGGGAGCTGTTTTTT
abundance: few; v_gene: TRBV9; j_gene: TRBJ2-1; d_gene: NA; CDR3aa: CASSVSGEFYNEQFF; CDR3nt: TGTGCCAGCAGCGTGTCGGGGGAGTTCTACAATGAGCAGTTCTTC
abundance: NA; v_gene: TRBV6-1; j_gene: TRBJ2-3; d_gene: NA; CDR3aa: CASMGTGFGTDTQYF; CDR3nt: TGTGCCAGCATGGGAACGGGTTTTGGCACAGATACGCAGTATTTT
abundance: many; v_gene: TRBV5-8; j_gene: TRBJ2-1; d_gene: NA; CDR3aa: CASSLTPSSYNEQFF; CDR3nt: TGTGCCAGCAGCCTAACTCCGAGCTCCTACAATGAGCAGTTCTTC
abundance: NA; v_gene: TRBV15; j_gene: TRBJ2-1; d_gene: NA; CDR3aa: CATSRVPVRNNEQFF; CDR3nt: TGTGCCACCAGCAGAGTACCAGTCCGGAACAATGAGCAGTTCTTC
abundance: few; v_gene: TRBV11-3; j_gene: TRBJ1-1; d_gene: NA; CDR3aa: CASNPDQGQAFF; CDR3nt: TGTGCCAGCAACCCCGACCAGGGTCAAGCTTTCTTT
abundance: few; v_gene: TRBV6-5; j_gene: TRBJ2-5; d_gene: NA; CDR3aa: CASSLYRDLTGEYF; CDR3nt: TGTGCCAGCAGTTTATACCGGGACTTAACTGGGGAGTACTTC
abundance: few; v_gene: TRBV9; j_gene: TRBJ2-2; d_gene: NA; CDR3aa: CASSHRDGELFF; CDR3nt: TGTGCCAGCAGCCACCGTGACGGGGAGCTGTTTTTT
abundance: NA; v_gene: TRBV2; j_gene: TRBJ1-2; d_gene: NA; CDR3aa: CASSEAGSGANYGYTF; CDR3nt: TGTGCCAGCAGTGAAGCGGGATCTGGGGCTAACTATGGCTACACCTTC
abundance: many; v_gene: TRBV14; j_gene: TRBJ2-1; d_gene: TRBD2; CDR3aa: CASSGGLAGALSSYNEQFF; CDR3nt: TGTGCCAGCAGCGGGGGACTAGCGGGAGCCCTAAGCTCCTACAATGAGCAGTTCTTC
abundance: NA; v_gene: TRBV15; j_gene: TRBJ2-5; d_gene: NA; CDR3aa: CATSRVPTPHETQYF; CDR3nt: TGTGCCACCAGCAGAGTTCCAACTCCGCATGAGACCCAGTACTTC
abundance: few; v_gene: TRBV4-1; j_gene: TRBJ2-5; d_gene: NA; CDR3aa: CASSQRGAVQETQYF; CDR3nt: TGCGCCAGCAGCCAACGCGGGGCTGTACAAGAGACCCAGTACTTC
abundance: NA; v_gene: TRBV9; j_gene: TRBJ2-5; d_gene: TRBD2; CDR3aa: CASSVDPASGTETQYF; CDR3nt: TGTGCCAGCAGCGTAGACCCAGCTAGCGGGACGGAGACCCAGTACTTC
abundance: few; v_gene: TRBV7-2; j_gene: TRBJ2-1; d_gene: TRBD2; CDR3aa: CASSFRTSGYNEQFF; CDR3nt: TGTGCCAGCAGCTTCCGGACTAGCGGGTACAATGAGCAGTTCTTC
abundance: few; v_gene: TRBV7-2; j_gene: TRBJ2-1; d_gene: NA; CDR3aa: CASSSPRGLGYNEQFF; CDR3nt: TGTGCCAGCAGCTCTCCCCGGGGCCTGGGTTACAATGAGCAGTTCTTC
abundance: few; v_gene: TRBV29-1; j_gene: TRBJ2-5; d_gene: NA; CDR3aa: CSVVSGQETQYF; CDR3nt: TGCAGCGTTGTTTCAGGACAAGAGACCCAGTACTTC
abundance: few; v_gene: TRBV29-1; j_gene: TRBJ2-7; d_gene: NA; CDR3aa: CSVVRGTYEQYF; CDR3nt: TGCAGCGTTGTAAGGGGGACCTACGAGCAGTACTTC
abundance: few; v_gene: TRBV5-1; j_gene: TRBJ2-3; d_gene: TRBD2; CDR3aa: CASLSGRDTDTQYF; CDR3nt: TGCGCCAGCCTAAGCGGGAGAGACACAGATACGCAGTATTTT
abundance: NA; v_gene: TRBV4-1; j_gene: TRBJ1-4; d_gene: NA; CDR3aa: CASSQDTGTQTQLFF; CDR3nt: TGCGCCAGCAGCCAAGATACAGGGACTCAAACCCAACTGTTTTTT
abundance: NA; v_gene: TRBV30; j_gene: TRBJ1-4; d_gene: NA; CDR3aa: CAWNKDTGEKLFF; CDR3nt: TGTGCCTGGAATAAGGACACAGGGGAAAAACTGTTTTTT
abundance: few; v_gene: TRBV19; j_gene: TRBJ2-3; d_gene: NA; CDR3aa: CASSIGGGGTDTQYF; CDR3nt: TGTGCCAGTAGTATAGGAGGGGGGGGCACAGATACGCAGTATTTT
abundance: many; v_gene: TRBV13; j_gene: TRBJ1-2; d_gene: NA; CDR3aa: CASSLGVYGYTF; CDR3nt: TGTGCCAGCAGCTTAGGTGTCTATGGCTACACCTTC
abundance: NA; v_gene: TRBV19; j_gene: TRBJ1-2; d_gene: TRBD1; CDR3aa: CASSFPRDREGKYYGYTF; CDR3nt: TGTGCCAGTAGTTTCCCCCGGGACAGGGAAGGGAAATACTATGGCTACACCTTC
abundance: few; v_gene: TRBV4-1; j_gene: TRBJ2-5; d_gene: TRBD1; CDR3aa: CASSQEGQGGTQYF; CDR3nt: TGCGCCAGCAGCCAAGAAGGACAGGGTGGGACCCAGTACTTC
abundance: NA; v_gene: TRBV27; j_gene: TRBJ2-3; d_gene: NA; CDR3aa: CASSLGGRSREDTQYF; CDR3nt: TGTGCCAGCAGTTTGGGAGGACGGAGTCGGGAAGATACGCAGTATTTT
abundance: NA; v_gene: TRBV19; j_gene: TRBJ2-2; d_gene: TRBD1; CDR3aa: CASSLRTGKNTGELFF; CDR3nt: TGTGCCAGTAGTCTGCGGACAGGGAAGAACACCGGGGAGCTGTTTTTT
abundance: NA; v_gene: TRBV10-1; j_gene: TRBJ2-3; d_gene: NA; CDR3aa: CASSSGSDTQYF; CDR3nt: TGCGCCAGCAGTTCTGGGTCCGATACGCAGTATTTT
abundance: NA; v_gene: TRBV6-1; j_gene: TRBJ1-5; d_gene: NA; CDR3aa: CASSAAELQPQHF; CDR3nt: TGTGCCAGCAGTGCGGCCGAACTTCAGCCCCAGCATTTT
abundance: NA; v_gene: TRBV7-2; j_gene: TRBJ2-7; d_gene: NA; CDR3aa: CASSLGQLGEQYF; CDR3nt: TGTGCCAGCAGCTTAGGTCAATTGGGGGAGCAGTACTTC
abundance: few; v_gene: TRBV20-1; j_gene: TRBJ2-1; d_gene: NA; CDR3aa: CSATQGGQFF; CDR3nt: TGCAGTGCAACACAGGGTGGGCAGTTCTTC
abundance: NA; v_gene: TRBV29-1; j_gene: TRBJ2-1; d_gene: NA; CDR3aa: CSVGLISGYNEQFF; CDR3nt: TGCAGCGTTGGCCTCATATCAGGCTACAATGAGCAGTTCTTC
abundance: NA; v_gene: TRBV15; j_gene: TRBJ2-7; d_gene: NA; CDR3aa: CATSKAGPGLSEQYF; CDR3nt: TGTGCCACCAGCAAAGCCGGGCCAGGGCTAAGCGAGCAGTACTTC
abundance: NA; v_gene: TRBV5-6; j_gene: TRBJ2-2; d_gene: NA; CDR3aa: CASSFSWVGDTGELFF; CDR3nt: TGTGCCAGCAGCTTCAGTTGGGTAGGCGACACCGGGGAGCTGTTTTTT
abundance: few; v_gene: TRBV9; j_gene: TRBJ1-2; d_gene: NA; CDR3aa: CASSVDNTIIYGYTF; CDR3nt: TGTGCCAGCAGCGTAGACAACACGATTATCTATGGCTACACCTTC
abundance: few; v_gene: TRBV5-1; j_gene: TRBJ2-7; d_gene: NA; CDR3aa: CASSLGTENEQYF; CDR3nt: TGCGCCAGCAGCTTGGGGACAGAAAACGAGCAGTACTTC
abundance: few; v_gene: TRBV29-1; j_gene: TRBJ1-2; d_gene: NA; CDR3aa: CSVPLGGNYGYTF; CDR3nt: TGCAGCGTTCCCCTCGGCGGTAACTATGGCTACACCTTC
abundance: few; v_gene: TRBV4-3; j_gene: TRBJ2-3; d_gene: TRBD1; CDR3aa: CASSQEGQGFADTQYF; CDR3nt: TGCGCCAGCAGCCAAGAGGGACAGGGTTTTGCAGATACGCAGTATTTT
abundance: few; v_gene: TRBV5-8; j_gene: TRBJ2-2; d_gene: NA; CDR3aa: CASSLARTVNTGELFF; CDR3nt: TGTGCCAGCAGCTTGGCCCGAACAGTCAACACCGGGGAGCTGTTTTTT
abundance: NA; v_gene: TRBV23-1; j_gene: TRBJ2-5; d_gene: NA; CDR3aa: CASSQAPTETQYF; CDR3nt: TGCGCCAGCAGCCAAGCGCCGACAGAGACCCAGTACTTC
abundance: few; v_gene: TRBV29-1; j_gene: TRBJ2-3; d_gene: TRBD2; CDR3aa: CSVEGSGGNTDTQYF; CDR3nt: TGCAGCGTTGAAGGGAGCGGGGGGAACACAGATACGCAGTATTTT
abundance: NA; v_gene: TRBV5-1; j_gene: TRBJ2-2; d_gene: NA; CDR3aa: CASLEAGELFF; CDR3nt: TGCGCCAGCCTGGAGGCCGGGGAGCTGTTTTTT